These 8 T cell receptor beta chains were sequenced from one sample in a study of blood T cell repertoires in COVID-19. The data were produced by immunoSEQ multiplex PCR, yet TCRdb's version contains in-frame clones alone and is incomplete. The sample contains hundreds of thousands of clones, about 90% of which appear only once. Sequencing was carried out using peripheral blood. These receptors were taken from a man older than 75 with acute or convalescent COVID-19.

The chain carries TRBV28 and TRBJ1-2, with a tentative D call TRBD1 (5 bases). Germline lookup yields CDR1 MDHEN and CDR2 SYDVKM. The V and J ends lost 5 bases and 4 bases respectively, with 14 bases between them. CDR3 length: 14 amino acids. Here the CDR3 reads CASSLQGILYGYTF. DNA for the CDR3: TGTGCCAGCAGTCTTCAGGGTATTCTCTATGGCTACACCTTC.

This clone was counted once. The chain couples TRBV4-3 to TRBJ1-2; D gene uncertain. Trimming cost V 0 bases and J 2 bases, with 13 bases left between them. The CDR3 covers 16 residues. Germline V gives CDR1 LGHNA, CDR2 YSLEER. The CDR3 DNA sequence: TGCGCCAGCAGCCAAGATTTTGGAGTTCCCAACTATGGCTACACCTTC. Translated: CASSQDFGVPNYGYTF.

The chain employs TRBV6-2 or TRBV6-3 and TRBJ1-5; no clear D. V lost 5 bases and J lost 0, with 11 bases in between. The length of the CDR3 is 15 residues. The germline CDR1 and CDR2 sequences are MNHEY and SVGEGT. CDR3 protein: CASSEVRNSNQPQHF. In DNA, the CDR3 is TGTGCCAGCAGTGAGGTCCGGAATAGCAATCAGCCCCAGCATTTT.

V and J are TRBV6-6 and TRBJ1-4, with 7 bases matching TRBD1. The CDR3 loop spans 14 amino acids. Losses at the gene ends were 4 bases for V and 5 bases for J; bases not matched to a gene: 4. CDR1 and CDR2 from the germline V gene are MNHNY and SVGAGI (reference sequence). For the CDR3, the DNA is TGTGCCAGCAGTTGGGACAGACCGAATGAAAAACTGTTTTTT. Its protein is CASSWDRPNEKLFF.

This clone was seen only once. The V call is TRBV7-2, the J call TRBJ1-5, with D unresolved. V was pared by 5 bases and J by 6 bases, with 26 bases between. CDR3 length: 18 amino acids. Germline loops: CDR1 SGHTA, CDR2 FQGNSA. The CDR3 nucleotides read TGTGCCAGCAGCAAAGAGGGAGGCGGAGGGCTCATAAGTCAGCCCCAGCATTTT. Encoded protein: CASSKEGGGGLISQPQHF.

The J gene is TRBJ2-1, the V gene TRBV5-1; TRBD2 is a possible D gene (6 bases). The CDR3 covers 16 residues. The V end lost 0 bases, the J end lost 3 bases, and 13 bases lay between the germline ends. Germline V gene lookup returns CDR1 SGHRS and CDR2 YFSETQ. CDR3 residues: CASSLERDSIYNEQFF. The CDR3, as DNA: TGCGCCAGCAGCTTGGAACGGGACTCAATCTACAATGAGCAGTTCTTC.

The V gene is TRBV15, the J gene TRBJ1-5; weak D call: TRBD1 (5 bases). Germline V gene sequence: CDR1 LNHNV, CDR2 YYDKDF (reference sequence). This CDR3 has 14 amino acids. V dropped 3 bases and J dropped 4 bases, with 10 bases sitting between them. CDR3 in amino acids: CATSSTGRNQPQHF. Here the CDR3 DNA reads TGTGCCACCAGCAGTACAGGCCGGAATCAGCCCCAGCATTTT.

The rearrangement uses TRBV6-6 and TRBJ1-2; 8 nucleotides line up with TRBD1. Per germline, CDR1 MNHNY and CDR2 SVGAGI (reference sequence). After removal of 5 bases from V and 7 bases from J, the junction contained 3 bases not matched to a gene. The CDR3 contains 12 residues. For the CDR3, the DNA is TGTGCCAGCAGTCCAGGGGGCGCTGGCTACACCTTC. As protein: CASSPGGAGYTF.